This TCR beta chain was captured in a study of cytomegalovirus exposure and HLA in healthy donors. This CDR3 is 14 amino acids long. V was trimmed by 7 bases and J by 2 bases, leaving 14 bases between them. In germline, CDR1 is MNHEY, CDR2 SVGAGI. Sequencing used immunoSEQ multiplex PCR; TCRdb keeps in-frame clones, though not all of them. In the table there are about 250,000 clones, 87% of which are singletons. This clone was found once. J is TRBJ2-5 and V is TRBV6-5, with D perhaps TRBD2 (6 bases). The sample consisted of PBMCs. The sequence derives from a young man in good health and CMV-seronegative. DNA of the CDR3: TGTGCCAGCATAGGCGGGGAATTTCAAGAGACCCAGTACTTC. It translates to CASIGGEFQETQYF.